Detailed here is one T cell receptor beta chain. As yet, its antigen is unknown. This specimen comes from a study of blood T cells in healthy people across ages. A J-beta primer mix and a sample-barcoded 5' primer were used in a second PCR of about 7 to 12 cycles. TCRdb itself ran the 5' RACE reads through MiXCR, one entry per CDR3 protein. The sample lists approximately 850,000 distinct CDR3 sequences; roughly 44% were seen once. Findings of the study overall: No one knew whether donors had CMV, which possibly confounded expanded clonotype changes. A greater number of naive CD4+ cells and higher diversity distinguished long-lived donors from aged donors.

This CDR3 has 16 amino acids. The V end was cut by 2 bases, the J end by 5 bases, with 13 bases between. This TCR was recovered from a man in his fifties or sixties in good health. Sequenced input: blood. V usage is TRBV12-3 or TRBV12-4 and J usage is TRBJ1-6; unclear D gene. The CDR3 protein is CASSLLLGQHNSPLHF. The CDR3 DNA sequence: TGTGCCAGCAGTTTATTGTTAGGGCAGCATAATTCACCCCTCCACTTT.